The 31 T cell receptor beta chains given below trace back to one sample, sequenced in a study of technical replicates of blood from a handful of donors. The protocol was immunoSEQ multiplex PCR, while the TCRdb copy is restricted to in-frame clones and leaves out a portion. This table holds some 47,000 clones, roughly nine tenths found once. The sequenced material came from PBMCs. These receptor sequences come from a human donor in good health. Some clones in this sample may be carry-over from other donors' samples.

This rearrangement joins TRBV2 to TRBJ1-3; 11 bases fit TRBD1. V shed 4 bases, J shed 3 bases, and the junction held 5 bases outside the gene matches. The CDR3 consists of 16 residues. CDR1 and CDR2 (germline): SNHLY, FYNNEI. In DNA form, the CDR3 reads TGTGCCAGCAGTGTAGCCGGGACAGGGGGTGGAAACACCATATATTTT. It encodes CASSVAGTGGGNTIYF.

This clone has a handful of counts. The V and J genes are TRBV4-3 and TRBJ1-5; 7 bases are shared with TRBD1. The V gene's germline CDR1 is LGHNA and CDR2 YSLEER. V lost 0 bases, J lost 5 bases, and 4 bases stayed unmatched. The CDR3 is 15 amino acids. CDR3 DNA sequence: TGCGCCAGCAGCCAAGATTACACAGGGGATCAGCCCCAGCATTTT. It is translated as CASSQDYTGDQPQHF.

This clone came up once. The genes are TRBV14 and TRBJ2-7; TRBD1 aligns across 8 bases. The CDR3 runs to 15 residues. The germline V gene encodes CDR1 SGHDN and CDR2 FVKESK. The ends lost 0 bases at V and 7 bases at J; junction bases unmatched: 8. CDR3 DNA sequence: TGTGCCAGCAGCCAAGAGGTCTCAGGGGGCAGGGAGCAGTACTTC. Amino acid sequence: CASSQEVSGGREQYF.

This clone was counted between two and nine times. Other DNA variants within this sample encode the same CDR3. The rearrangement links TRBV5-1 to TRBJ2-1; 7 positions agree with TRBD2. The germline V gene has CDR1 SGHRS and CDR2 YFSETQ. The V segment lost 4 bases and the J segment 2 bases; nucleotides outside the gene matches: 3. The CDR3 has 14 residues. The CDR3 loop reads CASSPSGAYNEQFF. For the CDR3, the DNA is TGCGCCAGCAGCCCCAGCGGGGCCTACAATGAGCAGTTCTTC.

The CDR3 sequence: CASSQVGTGDKNIQYF. CDR3 DNA sequence: TGTGCCAGCAGCCAAGTCGGGACAGGGGATAAAAACATTCAGTACTTC. The J gene is TRBJ2-4, the V gene TRBV4-2; TRBD1 matches 10 bases. Germline V CDR1 and CDR2: LGHNA, YNFKEQ. After removal of 1 base from V and 4 bases from J, the junction contained 4 bases not matched to a gene. The CDR3 has 16 residues.

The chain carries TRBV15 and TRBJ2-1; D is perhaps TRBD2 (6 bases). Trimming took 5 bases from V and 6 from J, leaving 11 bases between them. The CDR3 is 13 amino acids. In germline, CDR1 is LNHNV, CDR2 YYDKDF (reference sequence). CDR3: CATSAGLLNEQFF. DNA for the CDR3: TGTGCCACCAGCGCGGGACTCCTCAATGAGCAGTTCTTC.

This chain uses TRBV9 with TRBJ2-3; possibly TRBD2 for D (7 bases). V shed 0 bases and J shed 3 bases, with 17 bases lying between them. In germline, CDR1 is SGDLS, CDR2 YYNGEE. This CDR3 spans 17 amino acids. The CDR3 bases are TGTGCCAGCAGCGTAGAATGGGGGGGGGCTTTTACAGATACGCAGTATTTT. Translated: CASSVEWGGAFTDTQYF.

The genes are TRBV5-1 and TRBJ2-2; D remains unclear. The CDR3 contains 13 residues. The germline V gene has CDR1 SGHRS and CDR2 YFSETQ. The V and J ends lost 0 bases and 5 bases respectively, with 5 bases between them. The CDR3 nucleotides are TGCGCCAGCAGCTTGGTCCAAACCGGGGAGCTGTTTTTT. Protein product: CASSLVQTGELFF.

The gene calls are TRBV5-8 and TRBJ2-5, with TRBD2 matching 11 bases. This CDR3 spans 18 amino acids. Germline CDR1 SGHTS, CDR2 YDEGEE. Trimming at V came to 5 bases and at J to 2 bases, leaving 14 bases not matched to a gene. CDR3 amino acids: CASSRGLADLERQETQYF. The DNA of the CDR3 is TGTGCCAGCAGTCGGGGACTAGCGGATTTGGAGAGGCAAGAGACCCAGTACTTC.

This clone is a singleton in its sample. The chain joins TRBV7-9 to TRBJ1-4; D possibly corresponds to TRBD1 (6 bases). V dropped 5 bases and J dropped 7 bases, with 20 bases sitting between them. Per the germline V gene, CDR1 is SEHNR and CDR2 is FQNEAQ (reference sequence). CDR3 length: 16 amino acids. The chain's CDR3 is CASSPYSGGGGEKLFF. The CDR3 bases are TGTGCCAGCAGCCCCTACAGCGGGGGCGGGGGTGAAAAACTGTTTTTT. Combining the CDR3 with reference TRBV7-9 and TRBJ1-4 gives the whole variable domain DTGVSQNPRHKITKRGQNVTFRCDPISEHNRLYWYRQTLGQGPEFLTYFQNEAQLEKSRLLSDRFSAERPKGSFSTLEIQRTEQGDSAMYLCASSPYSGGGGEKLFFGSGTQLSVL.

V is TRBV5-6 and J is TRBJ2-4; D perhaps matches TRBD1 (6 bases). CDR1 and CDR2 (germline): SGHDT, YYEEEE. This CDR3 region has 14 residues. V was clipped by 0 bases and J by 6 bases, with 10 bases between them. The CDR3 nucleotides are TGTGCCAGCAGCTTGGAGGGGGTAGGAAACATTCAGTACTTC. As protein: CASSLEGVGNIQYF.

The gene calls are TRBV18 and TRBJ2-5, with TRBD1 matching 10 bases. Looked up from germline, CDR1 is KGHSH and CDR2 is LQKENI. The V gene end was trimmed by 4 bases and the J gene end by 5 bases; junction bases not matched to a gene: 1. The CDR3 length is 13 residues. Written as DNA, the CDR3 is TGTGCCAGCTCACTGGGACAGGGGGAGACCCAGTACTTC. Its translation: CASSLGQGETQYF.

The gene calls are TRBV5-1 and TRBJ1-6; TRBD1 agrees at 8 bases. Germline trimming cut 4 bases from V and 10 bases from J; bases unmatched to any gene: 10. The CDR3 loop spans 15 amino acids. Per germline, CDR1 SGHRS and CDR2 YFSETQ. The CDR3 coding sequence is TGCGCCAGCAGCGAAATGGGACAGGTGGAGTCACCCCTCCACTTT. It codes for CASSEMGQVESPLHF.

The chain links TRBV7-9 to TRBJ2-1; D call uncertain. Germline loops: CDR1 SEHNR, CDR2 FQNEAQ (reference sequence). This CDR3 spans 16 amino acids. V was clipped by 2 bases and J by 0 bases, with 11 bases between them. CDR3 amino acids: CASSLSRSLSYNEQFF. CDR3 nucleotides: TGTGCCAGCAGCTTATCTCGGTCCCTCTCCTACAATGAGCAGTTCTTC.

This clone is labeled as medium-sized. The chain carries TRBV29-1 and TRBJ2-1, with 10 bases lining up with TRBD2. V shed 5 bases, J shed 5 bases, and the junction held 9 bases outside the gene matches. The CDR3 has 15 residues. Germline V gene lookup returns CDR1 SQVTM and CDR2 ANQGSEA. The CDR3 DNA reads TGCAGCGTTCCGACCGGGACTAGCGAAAACAATGAGCAGTTCTTC. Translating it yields CSVPTGTSENNEQFF.

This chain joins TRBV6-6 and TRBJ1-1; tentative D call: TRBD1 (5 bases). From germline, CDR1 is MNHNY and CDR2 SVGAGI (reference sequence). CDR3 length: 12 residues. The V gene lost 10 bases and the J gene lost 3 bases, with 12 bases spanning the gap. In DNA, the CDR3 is TGTGCCACCCGACGGGGGGACACTGAAGCTTTCTTT. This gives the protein CATRRGDTEAFF.

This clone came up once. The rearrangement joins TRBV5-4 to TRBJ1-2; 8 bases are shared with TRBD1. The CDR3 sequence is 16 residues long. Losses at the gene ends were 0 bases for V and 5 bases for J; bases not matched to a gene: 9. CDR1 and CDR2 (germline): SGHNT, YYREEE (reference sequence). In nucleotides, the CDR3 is TGTGCCAGCAGCTTGGGACTACAGGGGGGGCAATATGGCTACACCTTC. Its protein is CASSLGLQGGQYGYTF. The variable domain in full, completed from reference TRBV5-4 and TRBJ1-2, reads ETGVTQSPTHLIKTRGQQVTLRCSSQSGHNTVSWYQQALGQGPQFIFQYYREEENGRGNFPPRFSGLQFPNYSSELNVNALELDDSALYLCASSLGLQGGQYGYTFGSGTRLTVV.

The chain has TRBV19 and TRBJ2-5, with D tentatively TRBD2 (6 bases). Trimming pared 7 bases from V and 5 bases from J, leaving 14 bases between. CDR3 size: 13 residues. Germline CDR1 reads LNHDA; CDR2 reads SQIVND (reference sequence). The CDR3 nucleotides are TGTGCCAGTATGGGGGGAGTCGTCGAGACCCAGTACTTC. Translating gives CASMGGVVETQYF.

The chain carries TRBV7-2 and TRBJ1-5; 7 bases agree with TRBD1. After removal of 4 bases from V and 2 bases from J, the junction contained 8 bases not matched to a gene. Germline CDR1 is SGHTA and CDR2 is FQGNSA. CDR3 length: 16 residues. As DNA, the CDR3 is TGTGCCAGCAGCTCGGGGCTCAGGGGGGGCAATCAGCCCCAGCATTTT. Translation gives CASSSGLRGGNQPQHF.

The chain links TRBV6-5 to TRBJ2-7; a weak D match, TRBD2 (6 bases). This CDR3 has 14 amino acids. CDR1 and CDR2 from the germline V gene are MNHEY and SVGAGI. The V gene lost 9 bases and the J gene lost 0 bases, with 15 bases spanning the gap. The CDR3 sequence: CASPCGVISYEQYF. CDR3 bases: TGTGCCAGTCCCTGCGGGGTGATCTCCTACGAGCAGTACTTC.

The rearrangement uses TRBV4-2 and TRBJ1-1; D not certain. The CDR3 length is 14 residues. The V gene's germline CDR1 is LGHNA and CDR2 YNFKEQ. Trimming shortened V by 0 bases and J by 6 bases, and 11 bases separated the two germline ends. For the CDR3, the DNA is TGTGCCAGCAGCCAAGACCGGAGAAACGCTGAAGCTTTCTTT. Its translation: CASSQDRRNAEAFF.

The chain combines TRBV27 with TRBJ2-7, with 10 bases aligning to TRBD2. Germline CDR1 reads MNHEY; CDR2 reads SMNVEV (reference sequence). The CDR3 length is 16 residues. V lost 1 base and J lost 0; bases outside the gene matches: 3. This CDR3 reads CASSLLSSGSSYEQYF. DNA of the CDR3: TGTGCCAGCAGTTTATTGTCTAGCGGGAGCTCCTACGAGCAGTACTTC.

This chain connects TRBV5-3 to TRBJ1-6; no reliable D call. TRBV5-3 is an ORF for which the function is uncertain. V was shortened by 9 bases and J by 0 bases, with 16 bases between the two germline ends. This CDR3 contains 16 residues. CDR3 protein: CAKLYGENSYNSPLHF. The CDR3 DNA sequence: TGTGCCAAACTTTACGGGGAAAACTCCTATAATTCACCCCTCCACTTT.

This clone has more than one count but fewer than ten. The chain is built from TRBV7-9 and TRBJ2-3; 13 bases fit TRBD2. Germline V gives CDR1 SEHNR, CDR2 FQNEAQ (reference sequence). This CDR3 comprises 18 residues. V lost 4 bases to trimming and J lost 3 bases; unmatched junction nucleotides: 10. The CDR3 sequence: CASSSPGLAGPRTDTQYF. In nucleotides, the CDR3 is TGTGCCAGCAGCTCCCCGGGACTAGCGGGACCTAGGACAGATACGCAGTATTTT. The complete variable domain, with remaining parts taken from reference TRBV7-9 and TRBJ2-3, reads DTGVSQNPRHKITKRGQNVTFRCDPISEHNRLYWYRQTLGQGPEFLTYFQNEAQLEKSRLLSDRFSAERPKGSFSTLEIQRTEQGDSAMYLCASSSPGLAGPRTDTQYFGPGTRLTVL.

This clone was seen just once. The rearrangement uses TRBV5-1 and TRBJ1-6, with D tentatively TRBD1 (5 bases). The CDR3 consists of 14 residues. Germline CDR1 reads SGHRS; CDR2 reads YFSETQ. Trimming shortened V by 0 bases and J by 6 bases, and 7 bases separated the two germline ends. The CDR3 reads CASSLAGPNSPLHF. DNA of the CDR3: TGCGCCAGCAGCTTGGCAGGGCCTAATTCACCCCTCCACTTT.

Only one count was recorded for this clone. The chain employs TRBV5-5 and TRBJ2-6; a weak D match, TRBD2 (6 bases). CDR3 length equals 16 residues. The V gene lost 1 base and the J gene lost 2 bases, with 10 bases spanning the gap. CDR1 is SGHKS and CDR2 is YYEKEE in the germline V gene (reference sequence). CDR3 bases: TGTGCCAGCAGCTTGAAGGCGGGGACTGGGGCCAACGTCCTGACTTTC. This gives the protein CASSLKAGTGANVLTF.

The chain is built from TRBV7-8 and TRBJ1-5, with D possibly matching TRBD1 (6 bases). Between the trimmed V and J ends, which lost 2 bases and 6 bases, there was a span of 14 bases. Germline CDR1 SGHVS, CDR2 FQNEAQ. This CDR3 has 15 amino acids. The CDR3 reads CASSLSGLRGQPQHF. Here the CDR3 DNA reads TGTGCCAGCAGCTTAAGTGGGCTCAGGGGTCAGCCCCAGCATTTT.

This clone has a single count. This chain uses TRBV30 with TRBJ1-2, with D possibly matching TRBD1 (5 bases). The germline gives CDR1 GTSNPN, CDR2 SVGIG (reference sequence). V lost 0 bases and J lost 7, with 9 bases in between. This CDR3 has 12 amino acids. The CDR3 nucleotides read TGTGCCTGGAGTGTGGGGGGGGTTGGCTACACCTTC. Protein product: CAWSVGGVGYTF.

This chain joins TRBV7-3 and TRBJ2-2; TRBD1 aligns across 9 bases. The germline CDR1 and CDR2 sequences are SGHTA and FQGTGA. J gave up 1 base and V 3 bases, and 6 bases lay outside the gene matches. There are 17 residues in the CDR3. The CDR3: CASSLDPGQGNTGELFF. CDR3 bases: TGTGCCAGCAGCTTGGACCCGGGACAGGGGAACACCGGGGAGCTGTTTTTT.

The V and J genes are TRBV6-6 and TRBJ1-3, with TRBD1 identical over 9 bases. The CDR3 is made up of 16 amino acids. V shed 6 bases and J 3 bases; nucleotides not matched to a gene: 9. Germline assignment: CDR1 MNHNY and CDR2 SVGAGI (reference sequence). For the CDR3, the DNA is TGTGCCAGCAGGACTCAAACAGGGGGCAATGGAAACACCATATATTTT. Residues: CASRTQTGGNGNTIYF.

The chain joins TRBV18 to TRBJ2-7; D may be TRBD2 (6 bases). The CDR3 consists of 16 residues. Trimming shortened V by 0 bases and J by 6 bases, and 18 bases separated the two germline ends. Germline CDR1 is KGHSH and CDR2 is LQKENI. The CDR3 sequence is CASSPPITSFRPEQYF. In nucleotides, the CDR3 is TGTGCCAGCTCACCACCGATTACTAGCTTCCGTCCCGAGCAGTACTTC. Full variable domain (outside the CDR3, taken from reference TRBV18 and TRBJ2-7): NAGVMQNPRHLVRRRGQEARLRCSPMKGHSHVYWYRQLPEEGLKFMVYLQKENIIDESGMPKERFSAEFPKEGPSILRIQQVVRGDSAAYFCASSPPITSFRPEQYFGPGTRLTVT.